The 19 T cell receptor beta chains below all came from one sample that was sequenced in a study of CD8+ T cells in alopecia areata. Extracted RNA was reverse transcribed, and the resulting cDNA served as sequencing template. Clones were read by immunoSEQ multiplex PCR, and TCRdb kept only the in-frame ones, dropping some. The profile covers fewer than 200,000 clones, with about 60% appearing a single time and around 15% taken by the ten largest. The sequencing here drew on CD4+ T cells sorted from blood, taken at week 0. These receptors were taken from a human donor with alopecia areata.

This chain joins TRBV11-2 and TRBJ2-5, with unresolved D. V was pared by 3 bases and J by 0 bases, with 5 bases between. This CDR3 is built from 13 residues. Looked up from germline, CDR1 is SGHAT and CDR2 is FQNNGV. This CDR3 is CASSFGHQETQYF. The CDR3 nucleotides read TGTGCCAGCAGCTTCGGCCACCAAGAGACCCAGTACTTC.

CDR3 region: CASNSQDSYEQYF. Written as DNA, the CDR3 is TGTGCCAGCAATTCTCAGGACTCCTACGAGCAGTACTTC. The chain has TRBV2 and TRBJ2-7; D remains unclear. Germline loops: CDR1 SNHLY, CDR2 FYNNEI. V lost 7 bases, J lost 0 bases, and 10 bases lay in between. The CDR3 consists of 13 residues.

V is TRBV4-1 and J is TRBJ1-3; D unresolved. The V gene's germline CDR1 is MGHRA and CDR2 YSYEKL. The CDR3 length is 16 residues. Trimming removed 1 base from V and 0 bases from J, with 10 bases in between. This CDR3 is CASSQAYSYSGNTIYF. The DNA for the CDR3 is TGCGCCAGCAGCCAAGCCTACAGCTACTCTGGAAACACCATATATTTT.

This chain joins TRBV6-1 and TRBJ2-3; tentatively, D is TRBD1 (5 bases). Trimming took off 0 bases at V and 0 bases at J, with 13 bases between the two ends. The CDR3 has 17 amino acids. CDR1 and CDR2 from the germline V gene are MNHNS and SASEGT. The CDR3 here is CASSEALWTTSTDTQYF. CDR3 bases: TGTGCCAGCAGTGAAGCCCTTTGGACAACGAGCACAGATACGCAGTATTTT.

This chain connects TRBV7-9 to TRBJ2-5, with 8 positions matching TRBD2. The length of the CDR3 is 13 residues. Germline V gene lookup returns CDR1 SEHNR and CDR2 FQNEAQ (reference sequence). Trimming cost V 4 bases and J 5 bases; bases outside gene matches: 3. CDR3 protein: CASSSTSGETQYF. DNA of the CDR3: TGTGCCAGCAGCTCCACTAGCGGCGAGACCCAGTACTTC.

This clone showed up just once. The chain recombines TRBV30 with TRBJ2-2; 11 bases match TRBD1. Germline trimming cut 1 base from V and 4 bases from J; bases unmatched to any gene: 8. Germline CDR1 is GTSNPN and CDR2 is SVGIG (reference sequence). The CDR3 is 17 residues long. CDR3 in amino acids: CAWSEGQGVSGTGELFF. The CDR3 coding sequence is TGTGCCTGGAGTGAGGGACAGGGGGTTTCGGGCACCGGGGAGCTGTTTTTT.

A remark on this clone: Other DNA sequences in this specimen translate into the identical CDR3. The V call is TRBV29-1, the J call TRBJ1-4; 8 bases line up with TRBD1. Per the germline V gene, CDR1 is SQVTM and CDR2 is ANQGSEA. V shed 4 bases, J shed 7 bases, and the junction held 2 bases outside the gene matches. The CDR3 totals 12 residues. CDR3 amino acids: CSVGDRGEKLFF. The CDR3 bases are TGCAGCGTTGGTGACAGGGGTGAAAAACTGTTTTTT.

The rearrangement joins TRBV4-1 to TRBJ2-5; 8 bases map to TRBD2. Unmatched junction bases numbered 4, after V lost 3 bases and J lost 1 base. This CDR3 region has 15 residues. Germline assignment: CDR1 MGHRA and CDR2 YSYEKL. CDR3 DNA: TGCGCCAGCAGCCAGACCGGGACTAGCCAAGAGACCCAGTACTTC. This gives the protein CASSQTGTSQETQYF.

CDR3 nucleotide sequence: TGTGCCAGCAGTCTAGGGAACCAAGAGACCCAGTACTTC. Translation: CASSLGNQETQYF. The chain is built from TRBV30 and TRBJ2-5; D is uncertain. Deletions cut 8 bases from V and 0 bases from J, with 13 bases between. This CDR3 region has 13 residues. Germline V gene lookup returns CDR1 GTSNPN and CDR2 SVGIG (reference sequence).

Concerning this clone: Other DNA sequences from this sample encode an identical CDR3 as well. The V call is TRBV29-1, the J call TRBJ1-1; no definite D call. Germline V lookup: CDR1 SQVTM, CDR2 ANQGSEA. The CDR3 is 13 residues long. Trimming took 4 bases from V and 0 from J, leaving 9 bases between them. Written as DNA, the CDR3 is TGCAGCGTTGGTCCCGGGTTGAACACTGAAGCTTTCTTT. This translates into CSVGPGLNTEAFF.

This chain uses TRBV29-1 with TRBJ1-2; no definite D call. The CDR3 sequence is 13 residues long. Looked up from germline, CDR1 is SQVTM and CDR2 is ANQGSEA. V gave up 6 bases and J gave up 2 bases, with 13 bases separating them. In nucleotides, the CDR3 is TGCAGCGTCCGAATGGACCTAAACTATGGCTACACCTTC. Its protein product is CSVRMDLNYGYTF.

This rearrangement joins TRBV27 to TRBJ1-5, with D maybe TRBD1 (6 bases). Trimming pared 1 base from V and 5 bases from J, leaving 9 bases between. In germline, CDR1 is MNHEY, CDR2 SMNVEV (reference sequence). This CDR3 comprises 14 residues. The CDR3 sequence: CASSLWKGDQPQHF. The CDR3 bases are TGTGCCAGCAGTTTATGGAAGGGGGATCAGCCCCAGCATTTT.

This clone was counted many times. The rearrangement uses TRBV7-8 and TRBJ1-2, with TRBD1 identical over 8 bases. V lost 4 bases to trimming and J lost 8 bases; unmatched junction nucleotides: 9. CDR3 length: 14 residues. From germline, CDR1 is SGHVS and CDR2 FQNEAQ. In DNA form, the CDR3 reads TGTGCCAGCAGCTCAGGGGGCGGTATTCGCGGCTACACCTTC. It specifies CASSSGGGIRGYTF.

This clone was counted between two and nine times. The chain couples TRBV7-8 to TRBJ1-1; TRBD1 matches 9 bases. This CDR3 has 15 residues. J lost 4 bases, V lost 8 bases, and 11 bases had no gene match. Germline loops: CDR1 SGHVS, CDR2 FQNEAQ. CDR3 DNA sequence: TGTGCCAGCCGTACTCCGGGACAGGGAGGCACTGAAGCTTTCTTT. Translating it yields CASRTPGQGGTEAFF.

The chain employs TRBV5-6 and TRBJ2-4; D may match TRBD1 or TRBD2 (5 bases each). Trimming took 3 bases from V and 8 from J, leaving 12 bases between them. This CDR3 is 13 amino acids long. Germline CDR1 is SGHDT and CDR2 is YYEEEE. The CDR3: CASSWDRGDIQYF. CDR3 sequence (DNA): TGTGCCAGCAGCTGGGACCGTGGGGACATTCAGTACTTC. The full variable domain, rest sourced from reference TRBV5-6 and TRBJ2-4, is DAGVTQSPTHLIKTRGQQVTLRCSPKSGHDTVSWYQQALGQGPQFIFQYYEEEERQRGNFPDRFSGHQFPNYSSELNVNALLLGDSALYLCASSWDRGDIQYFGAGTRLSVL.

CDR3 loop: CASSTQQGAGNEQFF. As DNA, the CDR3 is TGTGCCAGCAGTACACAACAGGGGGCCGGCAATGAGCAGTTCTTC. The chain uses TRBV6-6 and TRBJ2-1, with 9 nucleotides matching TRBD1. Germline loops: CDR1 MNHNY, CDR2 SVGAGI (reference sequence). With V trimmed by 5 bases and J by 6 bases, 8 bases remained unmatched. This CDR3 comprises 15 residues.

This clone was detected once. The V gene is TRBV30, the J gene TRBJ1-3; D is unresolved. Germline CDR1 and CDR2: GTSNPN and SVGIG (reference sequence). V was clipped by 2 bases and J by 6 bases, with 5 bases between them. The CDR3 is 11 residues long. CDR3 residues: CAWSRENTIYF. In DNA form, the CDR3 reads TGTGCCTGGAGTCGAGAAAACACCATATATTTT.

The rearrangement joins TRBV23-1 to TRBJ1-6, with D perhaps TRBD1 (5 bases). TRBV23-1 is identified as an open reading frame with a role that is uncertain. The ends were cut back, 1 base at V and 7 bases at J, with 14 bases in the middle. This CDR3 spans 16 amino acids. CDR3 sequence: CASSQLPGLWNSPLHF. The CDR3 nucleotides read TGCGCCAGCAGTCAATTACCAGGGTTGTGGAATTCACCCCTCCACTTT.

This chain links TRBV4-2 with TRBJ2-5, with D possibly TRBD1 on 5 matching bases. Germline V lookup: CDR1 LGHNA, CDR2 YNFKEQ. V lost 2 bases, J lost 1 base, and 8 bases lay in between. This CDR3 region has 14 residues. Here the CDR3 reads CASSQRGSQETQYF. CDR3 coding DNA: TGTGCCAGCAGCCAAAGGGGTAGCCAAGAGACCCAGTACTTC.